The present TCR beta chain was sequenced within a study of Ad26.COV2.S vaccination and SARS-CoV-2 variants. Profiling relied on immunoSEQ multiplex PCR, and the TCRdb table lists in-frame clones only, not all of them. The sample carries 350,000 to 500,000 clones, 80% to 95% recorded once. J lost 5 bases, V lost 7 bases, and 16 bases had no gene match. This CDR3 comprises 16 residues. CDR1 is MDHEN, CDR2 SYDVKM, per germline. Sample treatment: roughly 18 received Ad26.COV2.S at low or high dose, single or two shots; roughly five received placebo; per-sample allocation not given. Samples were taken on day 63 after the first vaccine or placebo injection.

The sequence derives from a person between 18 and 65 years old who received the Ad26.COV2.S COVID-19 vaccine or a placebo. The sample consisted of peripheral blood, taken in a trial of Ad26.COV2.S vaccine versus placebo. The rearrangement uses TRBV28 and TRBJ2-5; 7 nucleotides match TRBD2. The CDR3 is CASTTGTTTSRETQYF. The CDR3 bases are TGTGCCAGCACAACCGGGACTACCACCTCACGGGAGACCCAGTACTTC.